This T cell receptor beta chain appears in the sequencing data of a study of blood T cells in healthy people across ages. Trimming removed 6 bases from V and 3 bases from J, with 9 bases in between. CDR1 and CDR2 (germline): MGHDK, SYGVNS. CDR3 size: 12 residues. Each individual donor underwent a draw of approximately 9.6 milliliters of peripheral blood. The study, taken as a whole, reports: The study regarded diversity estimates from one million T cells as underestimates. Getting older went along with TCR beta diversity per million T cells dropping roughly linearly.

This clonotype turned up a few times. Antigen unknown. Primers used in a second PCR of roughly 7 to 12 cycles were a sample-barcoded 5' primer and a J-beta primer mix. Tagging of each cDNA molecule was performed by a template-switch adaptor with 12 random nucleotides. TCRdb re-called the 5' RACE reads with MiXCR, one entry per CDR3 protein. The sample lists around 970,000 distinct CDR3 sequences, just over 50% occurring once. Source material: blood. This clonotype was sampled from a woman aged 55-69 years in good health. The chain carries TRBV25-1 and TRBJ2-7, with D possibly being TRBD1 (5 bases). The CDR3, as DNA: TGTGCCAGCAGAGGGGATGGCTACGAGCAGTACTTC. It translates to CASRGDGYEQYF.